The following is a T cell receptor (beta chain) sequence with its context. This clone was detected only a few times. There is no known antigen for this receptor. One base away there is no much larger clone; base qualities are not given. This sample was included in a study of shared clonotypes between healthy human individuals (dated by TCRdb to the early 2020s). About the investigation overall: A couple of women and three men aged 18 to 49 years were included in the cohort. Per donor, three plates each were used for CD4 naive and CD4 memory, two for CD8 naive, and one for CD8 memory. Blood TCR repertoires of a handful of healthy adults were deeply sequenced to estimate repertoire size and the extent of clonotype sharing between individuals. Different laboratories and diverse techniques were used to prepare libraries and sequence TCR repertoires, to increase sequencing depth and limit assay-specific biases. Between about 0.85 and 9.5 billion PBMCs per donor were obtained by leukapheresis. The full study reports these points: The genetic and exposure-history diversity represented was limited by the small number of donors. Sharing across a few donors was observed for 5% to 6.5% of naive CD4, less than 4% of naive CD8, 2% to 2.5% of memory CD4, and over 0.3% of memory CD8 clonotypes. Even with the large sequencing depth, rarefaction of the sorted-subset datasets indicated that sequencing was incomplete. Pairwise subsampling indicated that sequencing depth was expected to affect the degree of clonotype sharing among donors. Naive subsets generally had larger estimated clonotype richness than memory subsets. Sampling was restricted to blood, and TCR repertoires in tissues likely differ from the TCR repertoires found in blood. Compared with non-shared clonotypes, the clonotypes found in all four sorted-subset donors had higher generation probabilities.

CD8 naive samples were obtained by positive selection for CCR7 among CD45RO-negative cells, yielding a CD45RA+CCR7+ population from which TemRA cells were excluded. Donors were healthy HIV-negative adults with no recently reported acute infections or vaccinations. Only Caucasian adults living in Nashville, Tennessee, USA were represented among the donors. After blood collection by leukapheresis, PBMCs were isolated using Ficoll-Histopaque density gradient centrifugation and then cryopreserved in the vapor phase of liquid nitrogen. Purity and quantity of every magnetically sorted T cell population were checked by analytical flow cytometry. Genomic DNA was isolated from every sorted fraction and measured by UV absorbance on a Nanodrop 2000c. Using the deep immunoSEQ assay, TCR CDR3 regions were amplified from genomic DNA by multiplex PCR. Genomic DNA extracted from each cell subset was distributed evenly over all wells of several immunoSEQ 96-well plates, and each plate served as one replicate. For sorted subsets, around 200 ng genomic DNA, equal to tens of thousands of T cell genomes, was loaded into each replicate PCR. Purified libraries were quantified with a Qubit 3.0 fluorometer, sized on a Bioanalyzer 2100, and re-quantified with the KAPA Library Quantification kit. Every immunoSEQ 96-well plate was sequenced on a dedicated single-read 150-cycle Illumina NextSeq 550 flow cell. The study's processing was this. The immunoSEQ output contained only junctional sequences without quality scores, so filtering could not match that applied to full-length reads. Sequences were annotated with PyIR, a Python wrapper for IgBLAST v1.9, and V/J genes and CDR3 were assigned using IMGT germline references. Reads were filtered out if the reads had weak V/J assignments (E-value above 1e-6), no CDR3, stop codons, out-of-frame junctions, or ambiguous translated residues. V3J clonotypes were defined as sequences sharing the same inferred V gene, J gene, and CDR3 amino acid sequence. The percentage overlap between two repertoires was calculated by dividing the number of shared unique clonotypes by the size of the smaller repertoire. Three approaches were used to assess repertoire richness: RTK rarefaction, the Chao1 estimator, and Recon v2.1 estimates of unobserved clonotypes. Generation probabilities for all TCRbeta clonotypes obtained by the gDNA method from a handful of donors were computed using OLGA. Here the immuneACCESS table is served through TCRdb, limited to in-frame sequences with V and J called. Missing clones are a known gap in these copies; in checked studies unresolved V genes cover under half, and the rest lacks a known reason. Clonal size and the V and J genes are those of that table, whereas D and trimming came from the DNA. Here the sample has roughly 2.1 million clones; approximately 94% occur a single time. The biggest ten clones account for under 2% of the sample.

Relative to germline, V is missing 7 bases and J is missing 7 bases, with 10 bases of the junction outside any gene match. The CDR3 numbers 14 residues from cysteine through phenylalanine. The CDR3 DNA has 42 bases and is translated from base 1. For CDR1 and CDR2, the germline V gene (reference sequence) lists LNHDA and SQIVND. The clonotype originates from a man aged 18 to 29 in good health. Some clones in this sample may be carry-over from other donors' samples. Specimen: naive CD8+ T cells from PBMCs. This specimen's cell subset or site label, interpreted: CD45RA+CCR7+. The rearranged segments are TRBV19 and TRBJ1-5; 7 central nucleotides agree with TRBD1. CDR3 sequence: CASITTGTGQPQHF. The DNA sequence is TGTGCCAGTATCACGACAGGGACGGGGCAGCCCCAGCATTTT.